This section outlines one T cell receptor beta chain sequence together with its context. The target antigen is unknown. The data were taken from a study of CD8+ T cells in alopecia areata. V trimming: 3 bases; J trimming: 7 bases; junction bases outside the gene matches: 11. The CDR3 is made up of 16 amino acids. Germline V gene lookup returns CDR1 GTSNPN and CDR2 SVGIG (reference sequence). General study points: Scalp sequencing captures resident alphabeta T cells of normal skin too. More clonal than normal scalp was lesional scalp, particularly alopecia totalis/universalis.

Sequencing used cDNA as its template, made by extracting RNA and reverse transcribing it. Sequencing used immunoSEQ multiplex PCR; TCRdb keeps in-frame clones, though not all of them. Of 150,000 to 200,000 clones detected, approximately 59% appear once; the ten largest clones hold over 12%. Peripheral blood samples and lesional scalp punch biopsies were obtained from alopecia areata patients. This clonotype originated in a human donor with alopecia areata. Sequences were derived from CD4+ T cells sorted from blood, sampled at week 0. The chain joins TRBV30 to TRBJ1-6; 8 positions match TRBD1. The CDR3 bases are TGTGCCTGGAGAGACAGGGGATCTTCTATGAATTCACCCCTCCACTTT. It is translated as CAWRDRGSSMNSPLHF.